Shown below are 32 T cell receptor beta chains from a single sample sequenced in a study of shared clonotypes between healthy human individuals. The data were produced by immunoSEQ multiplex PCR, yet TCRdb's version contains in-frame clones alone and is incomplete. Of about 1.5 million clones in the sample, around 98% were seen once. The sequencing input was naive CD4+ T cells sorted from blood. Subset reported: CD45RA+ positively selected. The receptors derive from a young man in good health.

The chain links TRBV7-2 to TRBJ2-3; no firm D call. The length of the CDR3 is 13 residues. CDR1 is SGHTA and CDR2 is FQGNSA in the germline V gene. Trimming removed 2 bases at V and 4 bases at J, with 7 bases between. The CDR3 region is CASSLNSADTQYF. The CDR3 region has the DNA TGTGCCAGCAGCTTAAACTCTGCAGATACGCAGTATTTT.

V usage is TRBV19 and J usage is TRBJ1-5, with 8 bases that match TRBD1. Germline loops: CDR1 LNHDA, CDR2 SQIVND (reference sequence). The length of the CDR3 is 15 residues. J was trimmed by 0 bases and V by 6 bases; bases with no gene match: 4. DNA of the CDR3: TGTGCCAGTAGCCCGACAGGGGCTAGCAATCAGCCCCAGCATTTT. Protein sequence: CASSPTGASNQPQHF.

The chain joins TRBV19 to TRBJ2-7; D unclear. Trimming took off 7 bases at V and 3 bases at J, with 10 bases between the two ends. The CDR3 loop spans 12 amino acids. Germline CDR1 LNHDA, CDR2 SQIVND (reference sequence). As DNA, the CDR3 is TGTGCCAGTACCTCACCGAACTACGAGCAGTACTTC. As protein: CASTSPNYEQYF.

The chain recombines TRBV28 with TRBJ2-7, with D uncertain. The V gene's germline CDR1 is MDHEN and CDR2 SYDVKM. The CDR3 is made up of 13 amino acids. Trimming took off 8 bases at V and 7 bases at J, with 18 bases between the two ends. The CDR3 sequence is CASSYTLKFEQYF. CDR3 bases: TGTGCCAGCTCCTATACCTTAAAGTTTGAGCAGTACTTC.

CDR3 bases: TGTGCCAGTACGGCGACAGGGATTCTCTACGAGCAGTACTTC. This sequence encodes CASTATGILYEQYF. The V and J genes are TRBV19 and TRBJ2-7; TRBD1 aligns across 7 bases. Germline V CDR1 and CDR2: LNHDA, SQIVND (reference sequence). The CDR3 contains 14 residues. The V segment lost 7 bases and the J segment 3 bases; nucleotides outside the gene matches: 9. The whole variable domain, filled in from reference TRBV19 and TRBJ2-7, reads DGGITQSPKYLFRKEGQNVTLSCEQNLNHDAMYWYRQDPGQGLRLIYYSQIVNDFQKGDIAEGYSVSREKKESFPLTVTSAQKNPTAFYLCASTATGILYEQYFGPGTRLTVT.

The chain carries TRBV4-1 and TRBJ2-1; TRBD2 agrees at 11 bases. Trimming took 6 bases from V and 5 from J; bases not matched to a gene: 15. The CDR3 runs to 18 residues. Germline V gene sequence: CDR1 MGHRA, CDR2 YSYEKL. The CDR3 here is CASSRILAGGSPHNEQFF. The CDR3 DNA is TGCGCCAGCAGTCGAATTCTAGCGGGAGGTTCACCCCACAATGAGCAGTTCTTC.

This clone has a single count. This chain uses TRBV9 with TRBJ2-2, with D maybe TRBD1 (6 bases). V was trimmed by 2 bases and J by 7 bases, leaving 15 bases between them. The CDR3 is made up of 15 amino acids. Germline CDR1 is SGDLS and CDR2 is YYNGEE. CDR3 sequence (DNA): TGTGCCAGCAGCGTCTACGACAGGTTTGTCGGGGAGCTGTTTTTT. The encoded protein is CASSVYDRFVGELFF.

The rearrangement links TRBV27 to TRBJ2-3, with TRBD2 matching 8 bases. Germline V gene data show CDR1 as MNHEY and CDR2 as SMNVEV (reference sequence). Trimming took 5 bases from V and 4 from J; bases not matched to a gene: 8. This CDR3 has 15 amino acids. The CDR3 DNA follows: TGTGCCAGCAGTCCGGGACTAGGGAGGGCAGATACGCAGTATTTT. Translation gives CASSPGLGRADTQYF.

The J gene is TRBJ1-1, the V gene TRBV6-4; D unresolved. Germline V gene lookup returns CDR1 MRHNA and CDR2 SNTAGT. Trimming removed 3 bases from V and 7 bases from J, with 12 bases in between. This CDR3 contains 13 residues. CDR3 amino acids: CASSEWEEGEAFF. CDR3 coding DNA: TGTGCCAGCAGTGAGTGGGAGGAGGGTGAAGCTTTCTTT.

The chain uses TRBV5-1 and TRBJ2-3; 11 bases line up with TRBD2. Trimming cost V 4 bases and J 4 bases; bases outside gene matches: 5. The germline V gene has CDR1 SGHRS and CDR2 YFSETQ. The CDR3 loop spans 15 amino acids. The DNA of the CDR3 is TGCGCCAGCAGCCCCCGGGGACTAGCGGCAGATACGCAGTATTTT. Translating it yields CASSPRGLAADTQYF.

The genes are TRBV2 and TRBJ2-7; a weak D match, TRBD2 (6 bases). Germline CDR1 reads SNHLY; CDR2 reads FYNNEI. The CDR3 has 13 residues. Trimming stripped 11 bases from V and 0 bases from J, with 14 bases between. The CDR3 nucleotides are TGTGCCTCAGCACTAGCCTCCTCCTACGAGCAGTACTTC. It is translated as CASALASSYEQYF.

The chain joins TRBV4-2 to TRBJ1-2; D perhaps matches TRBD1 (5 bases). The germline V and J ends were trimmed by 6 bases and 8 bases, with 19 bases remaining between them. Germline CDR1 LGHNA, CDR2 YNFKEQ. This CDR3 comprises 14 residues. CDR3 nucleotides: TGTGCCAGCAGTGTCCTCATGGGGGAGAGGGGCTACACCTTC. Translation: CASSVLMGERGYTF.

The chain is built from TRBV19 and TRBJ2-5; weak D call: TRBD2 (6 bases). The CDR3 loop spans 16 amino acids. CDR1 and CDR2 (germline): LNHDA, SQIVND (reference sequence). The V gene lost 3 bases and the J gene lost 3 bases, with 17 bases spanning the gap. The CDR3 DNA sequence: TGTGCCAGTAGTATGTGGGGAGCCGGAGGGGAAGAGACCCAGTACTTC. Its protein product is CASSMWGAGGEETQYF. Based on the CDR3 plus reference TRBV19 and TRBJ2-5, the full variable domain is DGGITQSPKYLFRKEGQNVTLSCEQNLNHDAMYWYRQDPGQGLRLIYYSQIVNDFQKGDIAEGYSVSREKKESFPLTVTSAQKNPTAFYLCASSMWGAGGEETQYFGPGTRLLVL.

CDR3 loop: CASSPITKPGNEQFF. The CDR3 nucleotides read TGTGCCAGCAGCCCAATAACTAAACCGGGGAATGAGCAGTTCTTC. The rearrangement links TRBV27 to TRBJ2-1; D is possibly TRBD2 (5 bases). V was clipped by 6 bases and J by 7 bases, with 19 bases between them. Germline loops: CDR1 MNHEY, CDR2 SMNVEV (reference sequence). CDR3 size: 15 residues.

The J gene is TRBJ2-5, the V gene TRBV18; D is unclear. This CDR3 contains 13 residues. Germline lookup yields CDR1 KGHSH and CDR2 LQKENI. V lost 0 bases and J lost 5, with 7 bases in between. The CDR3 is CASSPPILETQYF. Written as DNA, the CDR3 is TGTGCCAGCTCACCACCGATTTTGGAGACCCAGTACTTC.

The CDR3 DNA reads TGTGCCAGCAGCTTAGGGACAGGGAGCGAAAAACTGTTTTTT. As protein: CASSLGTGSEKLFF. J is TRBJ1-4 and V is TRBV7-8; 8 nucleotides align to TRBD1. CDR1 and CDR2 from the germline V gene are SGHVS and FQNEAQ. Losses at the gene ends were 1 base for V and 8 bases for J; bases not matched to a gene: 3. The CDR3 covers 14 residues.

Written as DNA, the CDR3 is TGTGCCAGCAGCCAAGTCAGATCTATCGAGCAGTACTTC. Encoded protein: CASSQVRSIEQYF. V is TRBV14 and J is TRBJ2-7; D call uncertain. Trimming took off 1 base at V and 6 bases at J, with 10 bases between the two ends. Per the germline V gene, CDR1 is SGHDN and CDR2 is FVKESK. The CDR3 sequence is 13 residues long.

This rearrangement joins TRBV9 to TRBJ2-1, with 8 nucleotides matching TRBD2. The ends lost 0 bases at V and 5 bases at J; junction bases unmatched: 4. The germline CDR1 and CDR2 sequences are SGDLS and YYNGEE. This CDR3 has 15 residues. CDR3 residues: CASSVGLASNNEQFF. The CDR3 region has the DNA TGTGCCAGCAGCGTAGGACTAGCGTCGAACAATGAGCAGTTCTTC.

This sequence joins TRBV5-4 and TRBJ2-7; 11 bases align to TRBD2. From germline, CDR1 is SGHNT and CDR2 YYREEE (reference sequence). The CDR3 runs to 16 residues. V shed 4 bases and J 3 bases; nucleotides not matched to a gene: 9. As DNA, the CDR3 is TGTGCCAGCAGCCCAAGCCTAGCGGGAGGAAACTACGAGCAGTACTTC. It translates to CASSPSLAGGNYEQYF.

The gene calls are TRBV28 and TRBJ2-5; no clear D. Between the trimmed V and J ends, which lost 3 bases and 4 bases, there was a span of 6 bases. The CDR3 length is 12 residues. Germline V CDR1 and CDR2: MDHEN, SYDVKM. The CDR3 protein is CASSFLSETQYF. In DNA form, the CDR3 reads TGTGCCAGCAGTTTCCTCTCAGAGACCCAGTACTTC.

V and J are TRBV7-8 and TRBJ1-1; a possible D gene is TRBD1 (6 bases). Germline assignment: CDR1 SGHVS and CDR2 FQNEAQ. V lost 1 base and J 3 bases, leaving 9 bases between the germline ends. This CDR3 comprises 14 residues. CDR3 in DNA: TGTGCCAGCAGCTTAGGGACAGCTTACACTGAAGCTTTCTTT. The encoded protein is CASSLGTAYTEAFF.

The chain uses TRBV7-9 and TRBJ2-1; 11 bases agree with TRBD2. This CDR3 region has 17 residues. Germline-derived CDR1 and CDR2 are SEHNR and FQNEAQ (reference sequence). Trimming cost V 5 bases and J 5 bases; bases outside gene matches: 11. The CDR3 spells CASSPGALAGENNEQFF. CDR3 DNA sequence: TGTGCCAGCAGCCCGGGGGCACTAGCGGGAGAGAACAATGAGCAGTTCTTC.

The chain combines TRBV18 with TRBJ2-2; D may be TRBD2 (5 bases). The V gene lost 5 bases and the J gene lost 7 bases, with 17 bases spanning the gap. The CDR3 runs 15 residues. Germline CDR1 is KGHSH and CDR2 is LQKENI. Here the CDR3 DNA reads TGTGCCAGCTCATCCCGGGCCCGGACTGGCGGGGAGCTGTTTTTT. Translated, it gives CASSSRARTGGELFF. The whole variable domain, filled in from reference TRBV18 and TRBJ2-2, reads NAGVMQNPRHLVRRRGQEARLRCSPMKGHSHVYWYRQLPEEGLKFMVYLQKENIIDESGMPKERFSAEFPKEGPSILRIQQVVRGDSAAYFCASSSRARTGGELFFGEGSRLTVL.

This sequence joins TRBV29-1 and TRBJ2-1; D is possibly TRBD1 or TRBD2 (6 bases each). V lost 7 bases, J lost 8 bases, and 24 bases lay in between. Germline V gene sequence: CDR1 SQVTM, CDR2 ANQGSEA. This CDR3 spans 15 amino acids. Here the CDR3 reads CSALRGTGWSDEQFF. The CDR3 coding sequence is TGCAGCGCCCTGAGGGGGACTGGCTGGTCTGATGAGCAGTTCTTC.

The CDR3 region has the DNA TGTGCCAGCAGTCCAATCATGACTAGCGGGAGGGCCTACGAGCAGTACTTC. Its translation: CASSPIMTSGRAYEQYF. The chain links TRBV28 to TRBJ2-7; 14 nucleotides align to TRBD2. Per the germline V gene, CDR1 is MDHEN and CDR2 is SYDVKM. This CDR3 contains 17 residues. Germline trimming cut 5 bases from V and 2 bases from J; bases unmatched to any gene: 8.

The genes are TRBV7-2 and TRBJ2-7; 9 bases map to TRBD1. Germline loops: CDR1 SGHTA, CDR2 FQGNSA. The CDR3 length is 15 residues. V was pared by 4 bases and J by 1 base, with 5 bases of the junction left unmatched. This CDR3 is CASSSRQGVSYEQYF. CDR3 bases: TGTGCCAGCAGCTCCAGACAGGGGGTGTCCTACGAGCAGTACTTC.

This clone was found once. The chain carries TRBV23-1 and TRBJ1-2; D remains unclear. TRBV23-1 is annotated as an ORF whose role is uncertain. V was pared by 5 bases and J by 4 bases, with 20 bases between. This CDR3 comprises 16 residues. CDR3 in amino acids: CASSTDLRRKTYGYTF. The CDR3 coding sequence is TGCGCCAGCAGTACGGATTTACGCAGAAAGACCTATGGCTACACCTTC.

In regard to this clone: This sample also contains other DNA sequences that code for the same CDR3. The chain employs TRBV5-1 and TRBJ2-7; the D is unclear. V lost 0 bases and J lost 5, with 12 bases in between. Germline lookup yields CDR1 SGHRS and CDR2 YFSETQ. The CDR3 extends over 14 amino acids. The CDR3, as DNA: TGCGCCAGCAGCTTGGCTTCTGGTAGAAACGAGCAGTACTTC. Protein product: CASSLASGRNEQYF.

The chain recombines TRBV30 with TRBJ2-3; 9 nucleotides align to TRBD1. The CDR3 length is 14 residues. Germline V gene data show CDR1 as GTSNPN and CDR2 as SVGIG (reference sequence). J was trimmed by 2 bases and V by 4 bases; bases with no gene match: 4. CDR3 in DNA: TGTGCCTGGACAGGGACAGGGATCACAGATACGCAGTATTTT. Protein: CAWTGTGITDTQYF. Supplemented by reference TRBV30 and TRBJ2-3, the full variable domain reads SQTIHQWPATLVQPVGSPLSLECTVEGTSNPNLYWYRQAAGRGLQLLFYSVGIGQISSEVPQNLSASRPQDRQFILSSKKLLLSDSGFYLCAWTGTGITDTQYFGPGTRLTVL.

The chain couples TRBV7-8 to TRBJ1-1; D may be TRBD1 (6 bases). Germline assignment: CDR1 SGHVS and CDR2 FQNEAQ. Between the trimmed V and J ends, which lost 2 bases and 0 bases, there was a span of 13 bases. This CDR3 has 16 amino acids. CDR3 bases: TGTGCCAGCAGCTTAAGTTCAGGGGCGGTGAACACTGAAGCTTTCTTT. It translates to CASSLSSGAVNTEAFF. Looking up the rest from reference TRBV7-8 and TRBJ1-1 gives the full variable domain: GAGVSQSPRYKVAKRGQDVALRCDPISGHVSLFWYQQALGQGPEFLTYFQNEAQLDKSGLPSDRFFAERPEGSVSTLKIQRTQQEDSAVYLCASSLSSGAVNTEAFFGQGTRLTVV.

The CDR3 DNA reads TGCGCCAGCAGCCTAGCGGGTCCTACAGATACGCAGTATTTT. It specifies CASSLAGPTDTQYF. This chain links TRBV10-1 with TRBJ2-3; 8 nucleotides align to TRBD2. The CDR3 contains 14 residues. The junction had 5 bases not matched to a gene; V was cut back by 6 bases and J by 3 bases. Germline-derived CDR1 and CDR2 are WNHNN and SYGVQD (reference sequence).

This clone appeared once. The J gene is TRBJ2-3, the V gene TRBV9; no firm D call. The CDR3 runs to 12 residues. Trimming left V 6 bases short and J 0 bases short, with 5 bases between. Per the germline V gene, CDR1 is SGDLS and CDR2 is YYNGEE. CDR3 sequence reads: CASISSTDTQYF. The CDR3 nucleotides are TGTGCCAGCATCAGCAGCACAGATACGCAGTATTTT.